A selection of T cell receptor beta chains follows, all from one sample in a study of blood T cells in healthy people across ages. TCRdb reanalysed the 5' RACE reads using MiXCR and keeps one entry per CDR3 protein. This sample yields about 570,000 distinct CDR3 sequences, of which 25% to 30% are seen a single time; under 20% belongs to the top ten. Sequencing was performed on blood. The receptors come from a woman in her 70s in good health. CDR3s include the opening cysteine and the closing phenylalanine or tryptophan. Fields, in order: D gene, clone size, V gene, CDR3 length, J gene, CDR3 DNA, CDR3 protein. A D gene is named only where the DNA matches it firmly. Clone size is not always given. Where it is, it says once, few, many or a class for expanded clones.

d_call: NA; clone_size: many; v_call: TRBV9; cdr3_length: 14; j_call: TRBJ2-2; cdr3_nt: TGTGCCAGCAGCGTAGTTGGAGGGCCCGGGGAGCTGTTTTTT; cdr3_aa: CASSVVGGPGELFF
d_call: NA; clone_size: few; v_call: TRBV19; cdr3_length: 15; j_call: TRBJ1-5; cdr3_nt: TGTGCCAGTAGTATTGCCGGGGACGGCAATCAGCCCCAGCATTTT; cdr3_aa: CASSIAGDGNQPQHF
d_call: TRBD1; clone_size: NA; v_call: TRBV20-1; cdr3_length: 16; j_call: TRBJ2-2; cdr3_nt: TGCAGTGCCAGAGGCGTAGGACAGGGGGTCGGCGGGGAGCTGTTTTTT; cdr3_aa: CSARGVGQGVGGELFF
d_call: NA; clone_size: few; v_call: TRBV9; cdr3_length: 15; j_call: TRBJ1-1; cdr3_nt: TGTGCCAGCAGCGTAGACCGAAAGAGAGACACTGAAGCTTTCTTT; cdr3_aa: CASSVDRKRDTEAFF
d_call: TRBD1; clone_size: NA; v_call: TRBV12-3/TRBV12-4; cdr3_length: 13; j_call: TRBJ2-5; cdr3_nt: TGTGCCAGCAGAGGGACAGGGGGGGAGACCCAGTACTTC; cdr3_aa: CASRGTGGETQYF
d_call: NA; clone_size: few; v_call: TRBV6-2/TRBV6-3; cdr3_length: 15; j_call: TRBJ2-1; cdr3_nt: TGTGCCAGCGGCGAACTAGGTAACCCCCGCAATGAGCAGTTCTTC; cdr3_aa: CASGELGNPRNEQFF
d_call: NA; clone_size: few; v_call: TRBV2; cdr3_length: 12; j_call: TRBJ1-1; cdr3_nt: TGTGCCAGCGGGGATTGGAACACTGAAGCTTTCTTT; cdr3_aa: CASGDWNTEAFF
d_call: TRBD1; clone_size: few; v_call: TRBV5-4; cdr3_length: 16; j_call: TRBJ2-5; cdr3_nt: TGTGCCAGCAGCTTCGACAGGGCCGTATTCCAAGAGACCCAGTACTTC; cdr3_aa: CASSFDRAVFQETQYF
d_call: TRBD2; clone_size: few; v_call: TRBV7-2; cdr3_length: 14; j_call: TRBJ2-5; cdr3_nt: TGTGCCAGCAGCTTAATACGGGGGGAAGAGACCCAGTACTTC; cdr3_aa: CASSLIRGEETQYF
d_call: NA; clone_size: few; v_call: TRBV4-2; cdr3_length: 14; j_call: TRBJ1-1; cdr3_nt: TGTGCCAGCAGCCAAGTAGGGGTAGATACTGAAGCTTTCTTT; cdr3_aa: CASSQVGVDTEAFF
d_call: NA; clone_size: NA; v_call: TRBV7-3; cdr3_length: 16; j_call: TRBJ1-2; cdr3_nt: TGTGCCAGCCCCCGAAGCGACGACAGTCCAAACTATGGCTACACCTTC; cdr3_aa: CASPRSDDSPNYGYTF
d_call: NA; clone_size: few; v_call: TRBV27; cdr3_length: 12; j_call: TRBJ1-1; cdr3_nt: TGTGCCAGCAGTTTTCGCGCAGGGGCAGCTTTCTTT; cdr3_aa: CASSFRAGAAFF
d_call: NA; clone_size: NA; v_call: TRBV20-1; cdr3_length: 14; j_call: TRBJ1-5; cdr3_nt: TGCAGTGCTAGTAGGGGCTACTTCAATCAGCCCCAGCATTTT; cdr3_aa: CSASRGYFNQPQHF
d_call: TRBD2; clone_size: many; v_call: TRBV4-3; cdr3_length: 19; j_call: TRBJ2-1; cdr3_nt: TGCGCCAGCAGCCAAGACAGACTAGCGGGGGGCCCGCATCTGGGTGTGCAGTTCTTC; cdr3_aa: CASSQDRLAGGPHLGVQFF
d_call: NA; clone_size: NA; v_call: TRBV2; cdr3_length: 15; j_call: TRBJ1-1; cdr3_nt: TGTGCCAGCAGTGATGGGGGGCGGTGGGGCACTGAAGCTTTCTTT; cdr3_aa: CASSDGGRWGTEAFF
d_call: TRBD1; clone_size: NA; v_call: TRBV7-2; cdr3_length: 14; j_call: TRBJ1-1; cdr3_nt: TGTGCCAGCAGCTTCGGGACAGGGAGTATTGAAGCTTTCTTT; cdr3_aa: CASSFGTGSIEAFF
d_call: NA; clone_size: many; v_call: TRBV12-3/TRBV12-4; cdr3_length: 14; j_call: TRBJ1-4; cdr3_nt: TGTGCCAGCATCTCAAGCGGGGCGCGAGAAAAACTGTTTTTT; cdr3_aa: CASISSGAREKLFF
d_call: TRBD1; clone_size: NA; v_call: TRBV29-1; cdr3_length: 12; j_call: TRBJ2-5; cdr3_nt: TGCAGCGTCACAGGGGGCGAAGAGACCCAGTACTTC; cdr3_aa: CSVTGGEETQYF
d_call: TRBD2; clone_size: few; v_call: TRBV7-2; cdr3_length: 17; j_call: TRBJ2-4; cdr3_nt: TGTGCCAGCAGCTTAGGGTACAGCGGGGGGGCCAAAAACATTCAGTACTTC; cdr3_aa: CASSLGYSGGAKNIQYF
d_call: TRBD2; clone_size: NA; v_call: TRBV11-1; cdr3_length: 17; j_call: TRBJ2-3; cdr3_nt: TGTGCCAGCAGCTTCGGGCGTTTCGGACTAGCGGGGGTTGCGCAGTATTTT; cdr3_aa: CASSFGRFGLAGVAQYF
d_call: NA; clone_size: NA; v_call: TRBV5-1; cdr3_length: 14; j_call: TRBJ2-1; cdr3_nt: TGCGCCAGCAGCTTGGGAGCCCGAGGGGATGAGCAGTTCTTC; cdr3_aa: CASSLGARGDEQFF
d_call: TRBD1; clone_size: few; v_call: TRBV7-3; cdr3_length: 15; j_call: TRBJ1-1; cdr3_nt: TGTGCCAGCAGCCCCAACAGGGGACCGGGCGCTGAAGCTTTCTTT; cdr3_aa: CASSPNRGPGAEAFF
d_call: TRBD1; clone_size: NA; v_call: TRBV27; cdr3_length: 15; j_call: TRBJ1-2; cdr3_nt: TGTGCCAGCAGTCGTGGGGGACAGGGGTTCTATGGCTACACCTTC; cdr3_aa: CASSRGGQGFYGYTF
d_call: NA; clone_size: NA; v_call: TRBV2; cdr3_length: 15; j_call: TRBJ2-3; cdr3_nt: TGTGCCAGCAGCCCCGGACAGCCCGGGGGAGATACGCAGTATTTT; cdr3_aa: CASSPGQPGGDTQYF
d_call: NA; clone_size: NA; v_call: TRBV7-3; cdr3_length: 15; j_call: TRBJ1-1; cdr3_nt: TGTGCCAGCAGCTTGAAGGGGCCGATAGGCACTGAAGCTTTCTTT; cdr3_aa: CASSLKGPIGTEAFF
d_call: NA; clone_size: few; v_call: TRBV5-1; cdr3_length: 19; j_call: TRBJ1-4; cdr3_nt: TGCGCCAGCAGCGAAGCGAGGGGCACACTCGCCGGACGTAATGAAAAACTGTTTTTT; cdr3_aa: CASSEARGTLAGRNEKLFF
d_call: NA; clone_size: NA; v_call: TRBV5-5; cdr3_length: 16; j_call: TRBJ1-4; cdr3_nt: TGTGCCAGCAGCTTGGTTAGGCCCGCAGCTAATGAAAAACTGTTTTTT; cdr3_aa: CASSLVRPAANEKLFF
d_call: NA; clone_size: once; v_call: TRBV7-9; cdr3_length: 15; j_call: TRBJ2-7; cdr3_nt: TGTGCCAGCAGCCCCCGGACAGAAACCTCCTACGAGCAGTACTTC; cdr3_aa: CASSPRTETSYEQYF
d_call: NA; clone_size: NA; v_call: TRBV12-3/TRBV12-4; cdr3_length: 12; j_call: TRBJ1-1; cdr3_nt: TGTGCCAGCAGTACGGGGTTCCCTGAAGCTTTCTTT; cdr3_aa: CASSTGFPEAFF
d_call: NA; clone_size: NA; v_call: TRBV7-2; cdr3_length: 13; j_call: TRBJ1-3; cdr3_nt: TGTGCCAGCAGCCCTTCCCCGGGAAACACCATATATTTT; cdr3_aa: CASSPSPGNTIYF
d_call: TRBD2; clone_size: NA; v_call: TRBV5-1; cdr3_length: 16; j_call: TRBJ2-5; cdr3_nt: TGCGCCAGCAGCTTGGCCAACGGGGGGGCCGTAGAGACCCAGTACTTC; cdr3_aa: CASSLANGGAVETQYF
d_call: NA; clone_size: few; v_call: TRBV29-1; cdr3_length: 15; j_call: TRBJ1-3; cdr3_nt: TGCAGCGCAAACACGGGCAATAACCCCGGAAACACCATATATTTT; cdr3_aa: CSANTGNNPGNTIYF
d_call: NA; clone_size: NA; v_call: TRBV29-1; cdr3_length: 13; j_call: TRBJ2-7; cdr3_nt: TGCAGCGCTCTTCGGGGTTCCCCCTACGAGCAGTACTTC; cdr3_aa: CSALRGSPYEQYF
d_call: TRBD2; clone_size: NA; v_call: TRBV7-2; cdr3_length: 17; j_call: TRBJ2-3; cdr3_nt: TGTGCCAGCAGCCCAAGTCCGCGGGGGGCCTACACAGATACGCAGTATTTT; cdr3_aa: CASSPSPRGAYTDTQYF
d_call: NA; clone_size: NA; v_call: TRBV6-5; cdr3_length: 13; j_call: TRBJ2-4; cdr3_nt: TGTGCCAGCGGGGCTAGGTCCAAAAACATTCAGTACTTC; cdr3_aa: CASGARSKNIQYF
d_call: NA; clone_size: many; v_call: TRBV4-2; cdr3_length: 14; j_call: TRBJ1-2; cdr3_nt: TGTGCCAGCAGCCAGGCGGGGCCTGACGATGGCTACACCTTC; cdr3_aa: CASSQAGPDDGYTF
d_call: NA; clone_size: NA; v_call: TRBV18; cdr3_length: 14; j_call: TRBJ1-2; cdr3_nt: TGTGCCAGCTCACGCCCCGGGACGGAATATGGCTACACCTTC; cdr3_aa: CASSRPGTEYGYTF
d_call: TRBD2; clone_size: NA; v_call: TRBV2; cdr3_length: 14; j_call: TRBJ2-1; cdr3_nt: TGTGCCGGCTCGTTGACTAGCGGGAAAGATGAGCAGTTCTTC; cdr3_aa: CAGSLTSGKDEQFF
d_call: NA; clone_size: NA; v_call: TRBV11-2; cdr3_length: 12; j_call: TRBJ1-2; cdr3_nt: TGTGCCAGCAGCATTACGGGATATGGCTACACCTTC; cdr3_aa: CASSITGYGYTF
d_call: NA; clone_size: NA; v_call: TRBV18; cdr3_length: 17; j_call: TRBJ2-6; cdr3_nt: TGTGCCAGCTCACCGCCGGGGATAGTGTCTGGGGCCAACGTCCTGACTTTC; cdr3_aa: CASSPPGIVSGANVLTF
d_call: NA; clone_size: few; v_call: TRBV7-2; cdr3_length: 15; j_call: TRBJ2-3; cdr3_nt: TGTGCCAGCAGCTGGGTCGGCCTCGGCACAGATACGCAGTATTTT; cdr3_aa: CASSWVGLGTDTQYF
d_call: TRBD2; clone_size: few; v_call: TRBV6-5; cdr3_length: 15; j_call: TRBJ2-3; cdr3_nt: TGTGCCAGCAGTTACCGGGGCGGGGGTACAGATACGCAGTATTTT; cdr3_aa: CASSYRGGGTDTQYF
d_call: NA; clone_size: NA; v_call: TRBV6-6; cdr3_length: 14; j_call: TRBJ1-1; cdr3_nt: TGTGCCAGCAGTTACTCGAGGGGAGCCATTGAAGCTTTCTTT; cdr3_aa: CASSYSRGAIEAFF
d_call: NA; clone_size: few; v_call: TRBV20-1; cdr3_length: 14; j_call: TRBJ1-1; cdr3_nt: TGCAGTGCCAGTCAGCCCAGGGGAAGTACTGAAGCTTTCTTT; cdr3_aa: CSASQPRGSTEAFF
d_call: TRBD1; clone_size: few; v_call: TRBV7-2; cdr3_length: 16; j_call: TRBJ2-2; cdr3_nt: TGTGCCAGCAGCGTACACAGGGGGATCGACACCGGGGAGCTGTTTTTT; cdr3_aa: CASSVHRGIDTGELFF
d_call: NA; clone_size: NA; v_call: TRBV4-2; cdr3_length: 15; j_call: TRBJ2-1; cdr3_nt: TGTGCCAGCAGCCAAGCAGCAGACTTATACAATGAGCAGTTCTTC; cdr3_aa: CASSQAADLYNEQFF
d_call: NA; clone_size: NA; v_call: TRBV5-1; cdr3_length: 15; j_call: TRBJ2-5; cdr3_nt: TGCGCCAGCAGCTTGGGACTCATCAGGGAAGAGACCCAGTACTTC; cdr3_aa: CASSLGLIREETQYF
d_call: NA; clone_size: NA; v_call: TRBV5-1; cdr3_length: 14; j_call: TRBJ2-1; cdr3_nt: TGCGCCGGCAGCTCACAGGGATTCGGCAATGAGCAGTTCTTC; cdr3_aa: CAGSSQGFGNEQFF
d_call: NA; clone_size: NA; v_call: TRBV3-1; cdr3_length: 13; j_call: TRBJ2-5; cdr3_nt: TGTGCCAGCAGCCGGGTCGGTGGGGAGACCCAGTACTTC; cdr3_aa: CASSRVGGETQYF
d_call: NA; clone_size: NA; v_call: TRBV6-2/TRBV6-3; cdr3_length: 11; j_call: TRBJ1-1; cdr3_nt: TGTGCCAGCAGGCGCCAGGGTGACGCTTTCTTT; cdr3_aa: CASRRQGDAFF
d_call: NA; clone_size: NA; v_call: TRBV7-2; cdr3_length: 15; j_call: TRBJ2-7; cdr3_nt: TGTGCCAGCAGCTTAGATCTGGTTCAGAGGAACGAGCAGTACTTC; cdr3_aa: CASSLDLVQRNEQYF
d_call: TRBD1; clone_size: NA; v_call: TRBV4-2; cdr3_length: 17; j_call: TRBJ2-3; cdr3_nt: TGTGCCAGCAGCCGCCTCGACAGGGGGCTGTTCACAGATACGCAGTATTTT; cdr3_aa: CASSRLDRGLFTDTQYF
d_call: TRBD1; clone_size: few; v_call: TRBV6-2/TRBV6-3; cdr3_length: 15; j_call: TRBJ1-1; cdr3_nt: TGTGCCAGCAGCCCGCAGACAGGGGGCTACACTGAAGCTTTCTTT; cdr3_aa: CASSPQTGGYTEAFF
d_call: TRBD1; clone_size: NA; v_call: TRBV11-2; cdr3_length: 13; j_call: TRBJ2-7; cdr3_nt: TGTGCCAGCAGCACCGGGACAGCCAATGAGCAGTACTTC; cdr3_aa: CASSTGTANEQYF